This T cell receptor beta chain was sequenced in a study of identifying expanded T cells in peripheral blood. Study-wide points: Across healthy donors, higher total template counts meant significantly greater roughly two-week count variance.

The repertoire was sequenced with immunoSEQ multiplex PCR; TCRdb's copy has only in-frame clones and lacks some. The sample includes some 78,000 clones, approximately 90% seen only once; the top ten take 15% to 20%. During the collection period, no donor immune events like infections were recorded. V lost 6 bases to trimming and J lost 0 bases; unmatched junction nucleotides: 11. Germline V gene data show CDR1 as MDHEN and CDR2 as SYDVKM. This CDR3 is built from 17 residues. To note about this clone: Its antigen is not identified.

The specimen sequenced was blood. The chain couples TRBV28 to TRBJ1-5, with 7 positions matching TRBD1. The sequence came from a person aged 18-69 years in good health. The CDR3 nucleotides read TGTGCCAGCAGGACGTTACAGGGGTCTTATAGCAATCAGCCCCAGCATTTT. This gives the protein CASRTLQGSYSNQPQHF.